The 20 T cell receptor beta chains below come from one sample, sequenced in a study of cytomegalovirus exposure and HLA in healthy donors. The PCR made use of 60 Vbeta and 13 Jbeta primers. The protocol was immunoSEQ multiplex PCR, while the TCRdb copy is restricted to in-frame clones and leaves out a portion. The repertoire has 75,000 to 90,000 clones, under 80% of them found once; the top ten carry about an eighth. Material: PBMCs. Receptors were obtained from a human donor in good health.

The chain combines TRBV7-9 with TRBJ1-4, with 7 nucleotides matching TRBD1. The CDR3 runs 15 residues. With V trimmed by 5 bases and J by 8 bases, 11 bases remained unmatched. CDR1 SEHNR and CDR2 FQNEAQ come from the germline V gene (reference sequence). As DNA, the CDR3 is TGTGCCAGCAGCGCACAGACAGGGCTGAGGGAAAAACTGTTTTTT. Its protein product is CASSAQTGLREKLFF. Drawing the rest from reference TRBV7-9 and TRBJ1-4, the complete variable domain is DTGVSQNPRHKITKRGQNVTFRCDPISEHNRLYWYRQTLGQGPEFLTYFQNEAQLEKSRLLSDRFSAERPKGSFSTLEIQRTEQGDSAMYLCASSAQTGLREKLFFGSGTQLSVL.

The V and J genes are TRBV9 and TRBJ2-3; 8 nucleotides align to TRBD2. V trimming: 0 bases; J trimming: 1 base; junction bases outside the gene matches: 1. CDR1 and CDR2 from the germline V gene are SGDLS and YYNGEE. The CDR3 runs to 15 residues. The CDR3 sequence is CASSVDGGGTDTQYF. The CDR3 coding sequence is TGTGCCAGCAGCGTAGACGGGGGGGGCACAGATACGCAGTATTTT.

The chain combines TRBV18 with TRBJ2-3; 10 bases are a match to TRBD2. Trimming removed 2 bases from V and 4 bases from J; junction bases left unmatched: 6. This CDR3 contains 16 residues. The germline gives CDR1 KGHSH, CDR2 LQKENI. CDR3 loop: CASSPLSGGAADTQYF. The CDR3 bases are TGTGCCAGCTCACCATTGAGCGGGGGGGCAGCAGATACGCAGTATTTT.

This chain joins TRBV6-1 and TRBJ2-7; TRBD1 is a possible D gene (7 bases). This CDR3 is 14 amino acids long. CDR1 is MNHNS, CDR2 SASEGT, per germline. V dropped 2 bases and J dropped 3 bases, with 11 bases sitting between them. CDR3 nucleotide sequence: TGTGCCAGCAGTGAAAGACAGGGAGGCTACGAGCAGTACTTC. Translated, it gives CASSERQGGYEQYF.

The rearrangement links TRBV6-1 to TRBJ1-4; D uncertain. Trimming took off 2 bases at V and 0 bases at J, with 10 bases between the two ends. The germline gives CDR1 MNHNS, CDR2 SASEGT. This CDR3 comprises 16 residues. CDR3 coding DNA: TGTGCCAGCAGTGAAATCCAGGAAGCAACTAATGAAAAACTGTTTTTT. Its translation is CASSEIQEATNEKLFF.

J is TRBJ2-1 and V is TRBV6-5; a possible D gene is TRBD1 (6 bases). CDR1 and CDR2 (germline): MNHEY, SVGAGI. Trimming removed 2 bases from V and 4 bases from J, with 15 bases in between. The CDR3 runs 16 residues. CDR3 loop: CASSYIQGLTYNEQFF. DNA for the CDR3: TGTGCCAGCAGTTACATTCAGGGGCTGACATACAATGAGCAGTTCTTC.

This clone appeared a few times. The chain carries TRBV19 and TRBJ1-2; 9 positions agree with TRBD1. The CDR3 has 13 residues. CDR1 LNHDA and CDR2 SQIVND come from the germline V gene (reference sequence). The V gene end was trimmed by 7 bases and the J gene end by 6 bases; junction bases not matched to a gene: 6. The CDR3 is CASTRGQGNGYTF. As DNA, the CDR3 is TGTGCCAGTACCCGGGGACAGGGAAATGGCTACACCTTC.

The CDR3 region is CAWGRDSNTGELFF. The CDR3 bases are TGTGCCTGGGGCCGGGACTCGAACACCGGGGAGCTGTTTTTT. This chain uses TRBV30 with TRBJ2-2; maybe TRBD2 (6 bases). The CDR3 has 14 residues. Per germline, CDR1 GTSNPN and CDR2 SVGIG (reference sequence). With 5 bases removed from V and 0 bases from J, the gap between germline ends came to 10 bases.

V and J are TRBV14 and TRBJ2-3; TRBD2 agrees at 8 bases. CDR1 SGHDN and CDR2 FVKESK come from the germline V gene. CDR3 length equals 16 residues. With V trimmed by 5 bases and J by 4 bases, 11 bases remained unmatched. The CDR3 DNA reads TGTGCCAGCAGCTGGCGCGGCGGGGGGACCTCAGATACGCAGTATTTT. This encodes CASSWRGGGTSDTQYF. The full variable domain, its missing parts supplied by reference TRBV14 and TRBJ2-3, is EAGVTQFPSHSVIEKGQTVTLRCDPISGHDNLYWYRRVMGKEIKFLLHFVKESKQDESGMPNNRFLAERTGGTYSTLKVQPAELEDSGVYFCASSWRGGGTSDTQYFGPGTRLTVL.

The V call is TRBV2, the J call TRBJ2-2; the D is unclear. Germline values: CDR1 SNHLY, CDR2 FYNNEI. This CDR3 region has 11 residues. V shed 7 bases and J shed 4 bases, with 4 bases lying between them. In nucleotides, the CDR3 is TGTGCCAGCATGGCCACCGGGGAGCTGTTTTTT. It specifies CASMATGELFF.

The chain joins TRBV7-2 to TRBJ1-4; 11 nucleotides agree with TRBD1. Per germline, CDR1 SGHTA and CDR2 FQGNSA. V shed 0 bases, J shed 8 bases, and the junction held 2 bases outside the gene matches. This CDR3 is 15 amino acids long. This CDR3 is CASSLAGTGGEKLFF. In DNA, the CDR3 is TGTGCCAGCAGCTTAGCGGGGACAGGGGGAGAAAAACTGTTTTTT.

In its sample, this clone was seen a few times. The chain couples TRBV5-4 to TRBJ2-1; TRBD2 matches at 11 bases. CDR3 length: 15 residues. Germline V gene lookup returns CDR1 SGHNT and CDR2 YYREEE (reference sequence). After removal of 2 bases from V and 2 bases from J, the junction contained 0 bases not matched to a gene. CDR3 nucleotides: TGTGCCAGCAGCTTTAGCGGGGGGGCCTACAATGAGCAGTTCTTC. Translated, it gives CASSFSGGAYNEQFF.

J is TRBJ2-7 and V is TRBV7-8; no clear D gene. The V gene lost 5 bases and the J gene lost 6 bases, with 8 bases spanning the gap. The V gene's germline CDR1 is SGHVS and CDR2 FQNEAQ. The CDR3 runs 11 residues. CDR3 amino acids: CASSSPGEQYF. In nucleotides, the CDR3 is TGTGCCAGCAGCAGTCCGGGCGAGCAGTACTTC.

The V gene is TRBV14, the J gene TRBJ1-1; D gene uncertain. Looked up from germline, CDR1 is SGHDN and CDR2 is FVKESK. The CDR3 runs to 16 residues. Trimming left V 4 bases short and J 3 bases short, with 18 bases between. The CDR3, as DNA: TGTGCCAGCAGCCCCAAACGCCAAGCGGGGTACACTGAAGCTTTCTTT. As protein: CASSPKRQAGYTEAFF.

This rearrangement joins TRBV5-1 to TRBJ2-7, with a possible D match to TRBD1 (5 bases). CDR3 length: 14 residues. Trimming stripped 0 bases from V and 2 bases from J, with 9 bases between. In germline, CDR1 is SGHRS, CDR2 YFSETQ. The CDR3 DNA reads TGCGCCAGCAGCTTGGAACAGGTGGCCTACGAGCAGTACTTC. Protein product: CASSLEQVAYEQYF.

This chain connects TRBV7-2 to TRBJ1-2; D call uncertain. Trimming removed 3 bases from V and 2 bases from J, with 4 bases in between. The germline V gene encodes CDR1 SGHTA and CDR2 FQGNSA. The CDR3 covers 12 residues. The CDR3 coding sequence is TGTGCCAGCAGCTTGCGCAACTATGGCTACACCTTC. It codes for CASSLRNYGYTF.

The chain employs TRBV6-1 and TRBJ1-4; D call uncertain. The germline V gene has CDR1 MNHNS and CDR2 SASEGT. Trimming took off 4 bases at V and 11 bases at J, with 17 bases between the two ends. There are 14 residues in the CDR3. CDR3 nucleotides: TGTGCCAGCAGTGGAGAATTCGGATTGAGGAAACTGTTTTTT. It is translated as CASSGEFGLRKLFF.

V is TRBV6-5 and J is TRBJ1-1; D might be TRBD1 (5 bases). V lost 5 bases and J lost 5, with 15 bases in between. Germline V gene data show CDR1 as MNHEY and CDR2 as SVGAGI. The CDR3 length is 14 residues. The CDR3 DNA reads as TGTGCCAGCAGTCCCCGGGGGAAGGGGACTGAAGCTTTCTTT. This gives the protein CASSPRGKGTEAFF.

The chain links TRBV5-1 to TRBJ2-1; 12 bases align to TRBD2. The V segment lost 7 bases and the J segment 6 bases; nucleotides outside the gene matches: 2. The germline CDR1 and CDR2 sequences are SGHRS and YFSETQ. CDR3 length: 13 residues. CDR3 sequence (DNA): TGCGCCAGCGGACTAGCGGGGCCCAATGAGCAGTTCTTC. Its protein product is CASGLAGPNEQFF.

This clone was observed a few times. The chain links TRBV4-1 to TRBJ1-1; a possible D gene is TRBD1 (5 bases). Trimming removed 6 bases from V and 2 bases from J, with 10 bases in between. Germline CDR1 and CDR2: MGHRA and YSYEKL. The CDR3 totals 13 residues. CDR3 protein: CASRPQGNTEAFF. The CDR3 DNA reads as TGCGCCAGCAGACCTCAGGGTAACACTGAAGCTTTCTTT.